Listed below are T cell receptor beta chains from one sample, sequenced in a study of T cells in tumors after PD-1 blockade. Produced via immunoSEQ multiplex PCR; TCRdb's table is partial and in-frame only. The profile shows some 47,000 clones, 75% to 80% of them singletons. The source material was PBMCs, sampled before anti-PD-1 treatment. Receptors originate from a human donor with basal cell carcinoma. Both conserved end residues are part of each CDR3. A D gene is named only where the DNA matches it firmly. The size field is filled for only some rows; it gives once, few, many or a size class.

j_gene: TRBJ1-1; v_gene: TRBV18; abundance: few; d_gene: -; CDR3nt: TGTGCCAGCTCACCGAAGACAGGCTTCGGCACTGAAGCTTTCTTT; CDR3aa: CASSPKTGFGTEAFF
j_gene: TRBJ1-2; v_gene: TRBV2; abundance: -; d_gene: -; CDR3nt: TGTGCCAGCAGTCCCCCCGGGGCCTACGGGGGCTACACCTTC; CDR3aa: CASSPPGAYGGYTF
j_gene: TRBJ1-1; v_gene: TRBV10-2; abundance: -; d_gene: -; CDR3nt: TGCGCCAGCAGTGAATGGGGAGGGGTTGACACTGAAGCTTTCTTT; CDR3aa: CASSEWGGVDTEAFF
j_gene: TRBJ2-5; v_gene: TRBV5-4; abundance: -; d_gene: TRBD2; CDR3nt: TGTGCCAGCAGCAAAGACGGGGGGGCGTACCAAGAGACCCAGTACTTC; CDR3aa: CASSKDGGAYQETQYF
j_gene: TRBJ1-1; v_gene: TRBV10-2; abundance: -; d_gene: -; CDR3nt: TGCGCCAGCAGTGTTATGAACACTGAAGCTTTCTTT; CDR3aa: CASSVMNTEAFF
j_gene: TRBJ2-5; v_gene: TRBV7-7; abundance: -; d_gene: TRBD2; CDR3nt: TGTGCTAGCAGCTTCCTAGCGGGAGAGTCGGGGGAGACCCAGTACTTC; CDR3aa: CASSFLAGESGETQYF
j_gene: TRBJ2-7; v_gene: TRBV5-1; abundance: -; d_gene: -; CDR3nt: TGCGCCAGCAGCCCCGACAGGCATGAGCAGTACTTC; CDR3aa: CASSPDRHEQYF
j_gene: TRBJ2-1; v_gene: TRBV28; abundance: -; d_gene: TRBD1; CDR3nt: TGTGCCAGCAGTTTTTCCGGGACAGGATCCTACAATGAGCAGTTCTTC; CDR3aa: CASSFSGTGSYNEQFF
j_gene: TRBJ2-2; v_gene: TRBV5-6; abundance: -; d_gene: -; CDR3nt: TGTGCCAGCAGCCCCAGTTTTCAGAACACCGGGGAGCTGTTTTTT; CDR3aa: CASSPSFQNTGELFF
j_gene: TRBJ2-5; v_gene: TRBV27; abundance: -; d_gene: TRBD2; CDR3nt: TGTGCCAGCAGCCTGCGGGGGGGACTAGCGGAAGAGACCCAGTACTTC; CDR3aa: CASSLRGGLAEETQYF
j_gene: TRBJ2-3; v_gene: TRBV9; abundance: -; d_gene: TRBD2; CDR3nt: TGTGCCAGCACCCGCGGGACTAGCGACCGCACAGATACGCAGTATTTT; CDR3aa: CASTRGTSDRTDTQYF
j_gene: TRBJ1-1; v_gene: TRBV6-5; abundance: -; d_gene: TRBD1; CDR3nt: TGTGCCAGCACCACAGGGGGGCGTACTGAAGCTTTCTTT; CDR3aa: CASTTGGRTEAFF
j_gene: TRBJ2-1; v_gene: TRBV7-9; abundance: -; d_gene: -; CDR3nt: TGTGCCAGCAGCTTAGGCGGGAACACCCACAATGAGCAGTTCTTC; CDR3aa: CASSLGGNTHNEQFF
j_gene: TRBJ1-1; v_gene: TRBV15; abundance: few; d_gene: -; CDR3nt: TGTGCCACCAGCAGGTATGGAGGCCACACTGAAGCTTTCTTT; CDR3aa: CATSRYGGHTEAFF
j_gene: TRBJ1-5; v_gene: TRBV6-5; abundance: -; d_gene: -; CDR3nt: TGTGCCAGCAGTTCCCAGTTTAGCAATCAGCCCCAGCATTTT; CDR3aa: CASSSQFSNQPQHF
j_gene: TRBJ2-1; v_gene: TRBV5-1; abundance: -; d_gene: TRBD1; CDR3nt: TGCGCCAGCAGCACCGGGACAGGGGTCGAGCAGTTCTTC; CDR3aa: CASSTGTGVEQFF
j_gene: TRBJ1-1; v_gene: TRBV5-1; abundance: few; d_gene: -; CDR3nt: TGCGCCAGCAGCTTATCGACGGGAATGAACACTGAAGCTTTCTTT; CDR3aa: CASSLSTGMNTEAFF
j_gene: TRBJ2-7; v_gene: TRBV3-1/TRBV3-2; abundance: -; d_gene: TRBD1; CDR3nt: TGTGCCAGCAGCCGAGCTCCGGGACAGCGTCTGTACTTC; CDR3aa: CASSRAPGQRLYF
j_gene: TRBJ1-4; v_gene: TRBV6-5; abundance: -; d_gene: -; CDR3nt: TGTGCCAGCATCCCCCTTGGGGGGTCTAATGAAAAACTGTTTTTT; CDR3aa: CASIPLGGSNEKLFF
j_gene: TRBJ2-7; v_gene: TRBV20-1; abundance: once; d_gene: TRBD1; CDR3nt: TGCAGTGCTAGTGGACAGGGGGCATCCAACAGGTGGGCCGAGCAGTACTTC; CDR3aa: CSASGQGASNRWAEQYF
j_gene: TRBJ2-7; v_gene: TRBV6-1; abundance: few; d_gene: -; CDR3nt: TGTGCCAGCAGTGACCTTGGGACCGGAGCCTACGAGCAGTACTTC; CDR3aa: CASSDLGTGAYEQYF
j_gene: TRBJ1-1; v_gene: TRBV29-1; abundance: -; d_gene: TRBD1; CDR3nt: TGCAGCGTGGGACAGATGAACACTGAAGCTTTCTTT; CDR3aa: CSVGQMNTEAFF
j_gene: TRBJ2-1; v_gene: TRBV6-5; abundance: -; d_gene: -; CDR3nt: TGTGCCAGCAGAGGAGAAGGAAGCTCCTACAATGAGCAGTTCTTC; CDR3aa: CASRGEGSSYNEQFF
j_gene: TRBJ2-6; v_gene: TRBV7-6; abundance: -; d_gene: -; CDR3nt: TGTGCCAGCAGCTTTCTTCCAGGGGCTAATTCTGGGGCCAACGTCCTGACTTTC; CDR3aa: CASSFLPGANSGANVLTF
j_gene: TRBJ2-7; v_gene: TRBV14; abundance: few; d_gene: TRBD1; CDR3nt: TGTGCCAGCAGCAACACTTATTCCCCGAGGACAGGGTTCTACGAGCAGTACTTC; CDR3aa: CASSNTYSPRTGFYEQYF
j_gene: TRBJ2-1; v_gene: TRBV5-1; abundance: -; d_gene: -; CDR3nt: TGCGCCAGCAGCTTGTCCGGGAGCTCCTACAATGAGCAGTTCTTC; CDR3aa: CASSLSGSSYNEQFF
j_gene: TRBJ2-7; v_gene: TRBV25-1; abundance: -; d_gene: -; CDR3nt: TGTGCCAGCAGTCTGCAGGGTTTTAATTACGAGCAGTACTTC; CDR3aa: CASSLQGFNYEQYF
j_gene: TRBJ1-6; v_gene: TRBV2; abundance: -; d_gene: TRBD1; CDR3nt: TGTGCCAGCTGGGACAGTCTCTCCTATAATTCACCCCTCCACTTT; CDR3aa: CASWDSLSYNSPLHF
j_gene: TRBJ1-1; v_gene: TRBV12-3/TRBV12-4; abundance: few; d_gene: -; CDR3nt: TGTGCCAGCAGTGGAGTGAACACTGAAGCTTTCTTT; CDR3aa: CASSGVNTEAFF
j_gene: TRBJ2-4; v_gene: TRBV28; abundance: -; d_gene: -; CDR3nt: TGTGCCAGCAGTAGGGGAGCGTTGGGAGAAAACATTCAGTACTTC; CDR3aa: CASSRGALGENIQYF
j_gene: TRBJ2-1; v_gene: TRBV5-1; abundance: -; d_gene: TRBD2; CDR3nt: TGCGCCAGCAGCTTGGGGGCGGGAGGGAACAATGAGCAGTTCTTC; CDR3aa: CASSLGAGGNNEQFF
j_gene: TRBJ1-2; v_gene: TRBV28; abundance: -; d_gene: TRBD1; CDR3nt: TGTGCCAGCAGTCCCGGACAGGGTGGTTTCTATGGCTACACCTTC; CDR3aa: CASSPGQGGFYGYTF
j_gene: TRBJ2-3; v_gene: TRBV27; abundance: -; d_gene: TRBD2; CDR3nt: TGTGCCAGCAGTACCCGGGGGGTCCGGGATACGCAGTATTTT; CDR3aa: CASSTRGVRDTQYF
j_gene: TRBJ2-2; v_gene: TRBV18; abundance: once; d_gene: -; CDR3nt: TGTGCCAGCTCACCACCTTACGACTCCACGAACACCGGGGAGCTGTTTTTT; CDR3aa: CASSPPYDSTNTGELFF
j_gene: TRBJ2-3; v_gene: TRBV30; abundance: -; d_gene: -; CDR3nt: TGTGCCTGGAGTGTATCAGTTTTAACGCAGTATTTT; CDR3aa: CAWSVSVLTQYF
j_gene: TRBJ2-5; v_gene: TRBV2; abundance: -; d_gene: -; CDR3nt: TGTGCCAGCAGTGAAAGGTGGGGGGTAGAGACCCAGTACTTC; CDR3aa: CASSERWGVETQYF
j_gene: TRBJ1-1; v_gene: TRBV7-9; abundance: few; d_gene: -; CDR3nt: TGTGCCAGCAGTCAACAGGAGAACACTGAAGCTTTCTTT; CDR3aa: CASSQQENTEAFF
j_gene: TRBJ2-7; v_gene: TRBV29-1; abundance: -; d_gene: TRBD1; CDR3nt: TGCAGCGTCTCGGGACAGGGGATCTCCTACGAGCAGTACTTC; CDR3aa: CSVSGQGISYEQYF
j_gene: TRBJ2-2; v_gene: TRBV29-1; abundance: -; d_gene: -; CDR3nt: TGCAGCGGGGGGGACACCGGGGAGCTGTTTTTT; CDR3aa: CSGGDTGELFF
j_gene: TRBJ2-3; v_gene: TRBV9; abundance: -; d_gene: TRBD2; CDR3nt: TGTGCCAGCAGCGTAGGAAGACTAGCGGGAAGGAGCACAGATACGCAGTATTTT; CDR3aa: CASSVGRLAGRSTDTQYF
j_gene: TRBJ1-4; v_gene: TRBV2; abundance: medium-sized; d_gene: TRBD1; CDR3nt: TGTGCCAGCACCCGAACAGGGGGCAGCAATGAAAAACTGTTTTTT; CDR3aa: CASTRTGGSNEKLFF
j_gene: TRBJ2-6; v_gene: TRBV10-3; abundance: -; d_gene: -; CDR3nt: TGTGCCATCAGTGATGCCCCACTAGGGTCCTCTGGGGCCAACGTCCTGACTTTC; CDR3aa: CAISDAPLGSSGANVLTF
j_gene: TRBJ1-1; v_gene: TRBV10-1; abundance: -; d_gene: TRBD1; CDR3nt: TGCGCCAGCAGTCCGAGGACAGGGGGCTCTGCTGAAGCTTTCTTT; CDR3aa: CASSPRTGGSAEAFF
j_gene: TRBJ1-4; v_gene: TRBV7-9; abundance: -; d_gene: -; CDR3nt: TGTGCCAGCAGCCTCAGTGAAAAACTGTTTTTT; CDR3aa: CASSLSEKLFF
j_gene: TRBJ2-7; v_gene: TRBV21-1; abundance: -; d_gene: -; CDR3nt: TGTGCCAGCAGCCCGGGCAGCTTAGGGCAGTACTTC; CDR3aa: CASSPGSLGQYF
j_gene: TRBJ1-3; v_gene: TRBV20-1; abundance: -; d_gene: -; CDR3nt: TGCAGTGCTAGTCGCGGCAGAACGGCCTCTGGAAACACCATATATTTT; CDR3aa: CSASRGRTASGNTIYF
j_gene: TRBJ2-2; v_gene: TRBV7-9; abundance: -; d_gene: TRBD1; CDR3nt: TGTGCCAGCAGCTTCCCGGGACAGGGGCGCACCGGGGAGCTGTTTTTT; CDR3aa: CASSFPGQGRTGELFF
j_gene: TRBJ1-1; v_gene: TRBV5-1; abundance: -; d_gene: -; CDR3nt: TGCGCCAGCAGCTCGGGGGGGACTGAAGCTTTCTTT; CDR3aa: CASSSGGTEAFF
j_gene: TRBJ1-1; v_gene: TRBV5-4; abundance: -; d_gene: -; CDR3nt: TGTGCCAGCAAACCTCAGGACAGAGCGAACACTGAAGCTTTCTTT; CDR3aa: CASKPQDRANTEAFF